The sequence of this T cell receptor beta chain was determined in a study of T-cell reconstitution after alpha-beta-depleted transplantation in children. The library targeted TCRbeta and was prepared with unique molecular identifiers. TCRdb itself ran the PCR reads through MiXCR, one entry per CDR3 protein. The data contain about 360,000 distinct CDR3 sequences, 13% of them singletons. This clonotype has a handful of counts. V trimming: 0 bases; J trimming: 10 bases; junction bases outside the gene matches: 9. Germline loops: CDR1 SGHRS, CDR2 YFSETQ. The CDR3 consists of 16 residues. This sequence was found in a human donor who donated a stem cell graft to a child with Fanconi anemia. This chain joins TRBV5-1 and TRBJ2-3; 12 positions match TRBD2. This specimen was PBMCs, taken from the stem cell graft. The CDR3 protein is CASSLGGLAGDVPQYF. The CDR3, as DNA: TGCGCCAGCAGCTTGGGGGGACTAGCGGGTGACGTTCCGCAGTATTTT.